This passage covers 25 T cell receptor beta chains from one sample sequenced in a study of blood T cell repertoires in COVID-19. Some clones are missing from TCRdb's copy, which holds only in-frame ones; the method was immunoSEQ multiplex PCR. This sample has 160,000 or so clones; more than 75% occur once, and the top ten carry roughly 1%. The material sequenced was peripheral blood. The receptors stem from a man aged 35 to 55 with acute or convalescent COVID-19.

The genes are TRBV11-2 and TRBJ2-7, with 7 bases that match TRBD2. Looked up from germline, CDR1 is SGHAT and CDR2 is FQNNGV. The CDR3 spans 14 residues. With V trimmed by 8 bases and J by 6 bases, 13 bases remained unmatched. Here the CDR3 DNA reads TGTGCCAGCCGCAAGCTGGCGGGGGAAGGCGAGCAGTACTTC. This encodes CASRKLAGEGEQYF.

The chain recombines TRBV24-1 with TRBJ1-5; D gene uncertain. The CDR3 runs to 14 residues. The germline V gene has CDR1 KGHDR and CDR2 SFDVKD. V gave up 2 bases and J gave up 5 bases, with 9 bases separating them. The CDR3 here is CATSDSVAYQPQHF. The DNA of the CDR3 is TGTGCCACCAGTGATTCGGTAGCATATCAGCCCCAGCATTTT.

CDR3 coding DNA: TGCGCCAGCAGCTTCGAGACTCAGGGTTACAGCAAAGCCTCAAACACTGAAGCTTTCTTT. This codes for CASSFETQGYSKASNTEAFF. The chain has TRBV5-1 and TRBJ1-1; D is possibly TRBD1 (5 bases). Trimming pared 2 bases from V and 2 bases from J, leaving 28 bases between. This CDR3 contains 20 residues. Looked up from germline, CDR1 is SGHRS and CDR2 is YFSETQ.

CDR3 DNA: TGTGCCAGCAGCCAATTTAAGGTTCGAAGAGGTTCGGTGGGTGAAGCTTTCTTT. Its translation is CASSQFKVRRGSVGEAFF. This chain joins TRBV3-1 (or the pseudogene TRBV3-2) and TRBJ1-1, with D unclear. The germline V gene has CDR1 LGHDT and CDR2 YNNKEL (reference sequence). Trimming pared 2 bases from V and 7 bases from J, leaving 26 bases between. The CDR3 covers 18 residues.

In DNA form, the CDR3 reads TGTGCCAGCAGCGAGACTAGCGGGGGGGCAGAGTTCTTC. It yields the protein CASSETSGGAEFF. The chain couples TRBV7-9 to TRBJ2-1; 14 bases fit TRBD2. CDR1 SEHNR and CDR2 FQNEAQ come from the germline V gene (reference sequence). J gave up 14 bases and V 5 bases, and 5 bases lay outside the gene matches. This CDR3 is 13 amino acids long.

The V and J genes are TRBV3-1 (or the pseudogene TRBV3-2) and TRBJ2-3; 8 bases fit TRBD2. The germline V gene has CDR1 LGHDT and CDR2 YNNKEL (reference sequence). With V trimmed by 4 bases and J by 2 bases, 11 bases remained unmatched. The CDR3 covers 17 residues. CDR3 nucleotides: TGTGCCAGCAGCCTTTTGAGAAGCGGGGGTTTCACAGATACGCAGTATTTT. Translating it yields CASSLLRSGGFTDTQYF.

The chain joins TRBV5-1 to TRBJ1-2; the match to TRBD1 covers 8 bases. Germline lookup yields CDR1 SGHRS and CDR2 YFSETQ. Losses at the gene ends were 4 bases for V and 5 bases for J; bases not matched to a gene: 13. The CDR3 consists of 16 residues. The CDR3 sequence is CASSNQPQGGNYGYTF. The DNA of the CDR3 is TGCGCCAGCAGCAACCAACCACAGGGGGGGAATTATGGCTACACCTTC.

The gene calls are TRBV28 and TRBJ1-1; D is perhaps TRBD1 (5 bases). Germline CDR1 MDHEN, CDR2 SYDVKM. This CDR3 comprises 16 residues. V gave up 5 bases and J gave up 0 bases, with 16 bases separating them. This CDR3 is CASSPQGFEVNTEAFF. The CDR3 DNA sequence: TGTGCCAGCAGTCCGCAGGGATTTGAGGTGAACACTGAAGCTTTCTTT.

The V gene is TRBV7-9, the J gene TRBJ1-6; D is ambiguous. The V end was cut by 1 base, the J end by 6 bases, with 4 bases between. The CDR3 spans 13 residues. The germline V gene encodes CDR1 SEHNR and CDR2 FQNEAQ (reference sequence). CDR3 region: CASSLGSNSPLHF. The DNA for the CDR3 is TGTGCCAGCAGCTTAGGCAGTAATTCACCCCTCCACTTT.

J is TRBJ1-6 and V is TRBV24-1, with D possibly being TRBD1 (5 bases). The germline V and J ends were trimmed by 4 bases and 2 bases, with 20 bases remaining between them. Germline V gives CDR1 KGHDR, CDR2 SFDVKD. This CDR3 is 19 amino acids long. The CDR3 region has the DNA TGTGCCACCAGTGACCCCGGGACCGGGAGACATCCCTATAATTCACCCCTCCACTTT. Protein: CATSDPGTGRHPYNSPLHF.

The chain has TRBV5-1 and TRBJ2-2, with a tentative D call TRBD2 (5 bases). CDR1 is SGHRS, CDR2 YFSETQ, per germline. The CDR3 runs 15 residues. The ends were cut back, 3 bases at V and 4 bases at J, with 13 bases in the middle. The CDR3 DNA reads TGCGCCAGCAGCTCCGGACTTTTACTCACCGGGGAGCTGTTTTTT. This translates into CASSSGLLLTGELFF. Based on the CDR3 plus reference TRBV5-1 and TRBJ2-2, the full variable domain is KAGVTQTPRYLIKTRGQQVTLSCSPISGHRSVSWYQQTPGQGLQFLFEYFSETQRNKGNFPGRFSGRQFSNSRSEMNVSTLELGDSALYLCASSSGLLLTGELFFGEGSRLTVL.

The rearrangement joins TRBV5-5 to TRBJ1-1, with unresolved D. The CDR3 has 15 residues. V dropped 4 bases and J dropped 4 bases, with 17 bases sitting between them. Germline CDR1 SGHKS, CDR2 YYEKEE (reference sequence). This CDR3 reads CASSPWATLTTEAFF. CDR3 nucleotide sequence: TGTGCCAGCAGCCCATGGGCCACCTTAACCACTGAAGCTTTCTTT.

V usage is TRBV5-1 and J usage is TRBJ2-5; 9 bases match TRBD2. Germline V gene data show CDR1 as SGHRS and CDR2 as YFSETQ. The CDR3 runs 14 residues. V was clipped by 4 bases and J by 5 bases; unmatched bases: 6. CDR3 coding DNA: TGCGCCAGCAGCCAGGCGGGGGGGCTGGAGACCCAGTACTTC. Amino acid sequence: CASSQAGGLETQYF.

The genes are TRBV7-2 and TRBJ2-1, with a possible D match to TRBD2 (6 bases). Per the germline V gene, CDR1 is SGHTA and CDR2 is FQGNSA. The CDR3 extends over 14 amino acids. V was clipped by 5 bases and J by 9 bases, with 17 bases between them. The CDR3 here is CASSQTRVKAEQFF. CDR3 DNA: TGTGCCAGCAGCCAGACTAGAGTTAAGGCTGAGCAGTTCTTC.

This chain joins TRBV6-1 and TRBJ1-1; the D is unclear. Germline V CDR1 and CDR2: MNHNS, SASEGT. Trimming removed 3 bases from V and 1 base from J, with 9 bases in between. There are 14 residues in the CDR3. The CDR3 spells CASSEEYGNTEAFF. Written as DNA, the CDR3 is TGTGCCAGCAGTGAGGAGTATGGGAACACTGAAGCTTTCTTT.

The chain recombines TRBV15 with TRBJ1-1, with 7 bases lining up with TRBD1. This CDR3 has 14 amino acids. V was pared by 9 bases and J by 0 bases, with 7 bases of the junction left unmatched. CDR1 LNHNV and CDR2 YYDKDF come from the germline V gene (reference sequence). CDR3 region: CATQQGRMNTEAFF. As DNA, the CDR3 is TGTGCCACACAACAGGGGCGCATGAACACTGAAGCTTTCTTT.

The V and J genes are TRBV6-6 and TRBJ2-2, with a tentative D call TRBD1 (6 bases). CDR1 MNHNY and CDR2 SVGAGI come from the germline V gene (reference sequence). The CDR3 is 14 residues long. V was clipped by 6 bases and J by 3 bases, with 11 bases between them. CDR3 nucleotides: TGTGCCAGCAGAGAGGACAGTGACACCGGGGAGCTGTTTTTT. Protein product: CASREDSDTGELFF.

V gene TRBV19 combines with J gene TRBJ2-1; no reliable D call. V lost 2 bases and J 3 bases, leaving 8 bases between the germline ends. Germline CDR1 LNHDA, CDR2 SQIVND (reference sequence). The CDR3 sequence is 14 residues long. Here the CDR3 reads CASSISDLYNEQFF. CDR3 nucleotides: TGTGCCAGTAGTATAAGCGACCTCTACAATGAGCAGTTCTTC.

J is TRBJ1-1 and V is TRBV5-1; D is unresolved. CDR3 length: 13 residues. The germline CDR1 and CDR2 sequences are SGHRS and YFSETQ. V shed 2 bases and J shed 0 bases, with 5 bases lying between them. The CDR3 sequence is CASSFLLNTEAFF. CDR3 nucleotide sequence: TGCGCCAGCAGCTTTCTTTTGAACACTGAAGCTTTCTTT. The full variable domain, its missing parts supplied by reference TRBV5-1 and TRBJ1-1, is KAGVTQTPRYLIKTRGQQVTLSCSPISGHRSVSWYQQTPGQGLQFLFEYFSETQRNKGNFPGRFSGRQFSNSRSEMNVSTLELGDSALYLCASSFLLNTEAFFGQGTRLTVV.

The V and J genes are TRBV19 and TRBJ1-1, with no clear D. The CDR3 runs to 16 residues. In germline, CDR1 is LNHDA, CDR2 SQIVND (reference sequence). Trimming removed 5 bases at V and 4 bases at J, with 20 bases between. The CDR3 region is CASSDHGRALGTEAFF. CDR3 nucleotide sequence: TGTGCCAGTAGTGACCACGGGAGGGCCTTGGGCACTGAAGCTTTCTTT. Drawing the rest from reference TRBV19 and TRBJ1-1, the complete variable domain is DGGITQSPKYLFRKEGQNVTLSCEQNLNHDAMYWYRQDPGQGLRLIYYSQIVNDFQKGDIAEGYSVSREKKESFPLTVTSAQKNPTAFYLCASSDHGRALGTEAFFGQGTRLTVV.

The chain couples TRBV6-5 to TRBJ2-1, with 7 bases aligning to TRBD2. Germline assignment: CDR1 MNHEY and CDR2 SVGAGI. The CDR3 extends over 14 amino acids. V lost 5 bases and J lost 8; bases outside the gene matches: 9. DNA for the CDR3: TGTGCCAGCAGTAGCCTTGGGGGGGGTCATGAGCAGTTCTTC. Amino acid sequence: CASSSLGGGHEQFF.

The count of this clone is one. The V gene is TRBV6-6, the J gene TRBJ1-2; D not resolved. This CDR3 is 13 amino acids long. Trimming stripped 7 bases from V and 0 bases from J, with 9 bases between. In germline, CDR1 is MNHNY, CDR2 SVGAGI (reference sequence). The CDR3 DNA follows: TGTGCCAGCAACCTAAACGCTAACTATGGCTACACCTTC. Amino acid sequence: CASNLNANYGYTF.

This clone has more than one count but fewer than ten. V is TRBV4-2 and J is TRBJ1-1, with D hard to call. The CDR3 spans 15 residues. V lost 0 bases to trimming and J lost 7 bases, with 15 bases between them. The V gene's germline CDR1 is LGHNA and CDR2 YNFKEQ. The CDR3 DNA is TGTGCCAGCAGCCAAGATGGTGGGAGGGCGGGTGAAGCTTTCTTT. Its translation: CASSQDGGRAGEAFF.

The chain carries TRBV4-3 and TRBJ2-4, with 8 bases lining up with TRBD2. There are 18 residues in the CDR3. After removal of 3 bases from V and 7 bases from J, the junction contained 17 bases not matched to a gene. Per germline, CDR1 LGHNA and CDR2 YSLEER. The CDR3 reads CASSHVAGTQGLGNIQYF. As DNA, the CDR3 is TGCGCCAGCAGCCACGTAGCGGGGACTCAAGGACTCGGGAACATTCAGTACTTC.

V gene TRBV5-1 combines with J gene TRBJ2-3; maybe TRBD1 (5 bases). V was trimmed by 4 bases and J by 6 bases, leaving 15 bases between them. Germline CDR1 SGHRS, CDR2 YFSETQ. The CDR3 has 14 amino acids. CDR3 DNA: TGCGCCAGCAGCCCAGGGATGATCCTGGATACGCAGTATTTT. Translation: CASSPGMILDTQYF.